This TCR beta chain derives from a study of immune heterogeneity within non-small cell lung tumors (dated by TCRdb to the late 2010s). Concerning the study at large: By histology, a few squamous cell carcinomas, 10 non-squamous carcinomas and 1 tumor not otherwise specified were included. Whole-exome sequencing, RNA-seq and TCR beta repertoire sequencing were combined for multiple spatially distinct regions from each NSCLC tumor so that intratumoral immune heterogeneity could be examined. TCR repertoires were analyzed from about 60 tumor loci of some 15 patients, whereas transcriptome data were available for only about 43 loci from some eleven patients. Neoantigen binding to each patient's HLA alleles was predicted with netMHCpan-3.0 for mutant peptides of 8 to 11 amino acids. Paper-wide results and their limitations: A statistically significant but moderate positive correlation (R roughly 0.34) was observed between local T-cell repertoire clonality and local tumor mutational burden. High-frequency TCR beta clonotypes were largely distinct between individual patients. Identical dominant CDR3B clonotypes recurred across loci within a patient, yet different tumor locations also harbored unique high-frequency clones.

In regard to this clonotype: The antigen it binds to is not known. Base qualities are missing; no much larger clone stands one base away.

Reading from cysteine to phenylalanine, the CDR3 counts 15 amino acids. Just CDR3 DNA is preserved here, 45 bases in frame from base 1. V loses 8 bases at its end and J loses 2 bases; junction bases beyond the gene matches: 9. The TCR beta CDR3 region was amplified with a multiplex PCR system, in which a first round of around 11 cycles was run using 32 V-gene forward and 13 J-gene reverse primers. The first PCR round was done with a QIAGEN Multiplex PCR Kit, and the primer sequences were filed in Chinese patent CN105087789A. A second PCR round added Illumina universal primers using the Phusion High-Fidelity PCR Kit. Sequencing of the TCR libraries was done on the Illumina HiSeq X Ten platform in paired-end mode with a 151 bp read length. The original methods were these. Cutadapt removed reads without multiplex PCR primers, PEAR merged read pairs, and MiXCR with default settings called CDR3 regions. Repertoire diversity was assessed by Shannon entropy, and clonality was calculated as one minus the Shannon entropy divided by the ln of the count of productive unique sequences. Clonotypes present at frequencies of at least 0.5% were defined as dominant or high-frequency T-cell clones. TCRdb's own reprocessing of the public reads used fastp at Q25 and MiXCR and kept productive beta chains. Entries are consolidated by CDR3 protein sequence, retaining the most common genes and DNA. These V and J calls are TCRdb output, not the study's own analysis. The sample table holds approximately 1,300 distinct CDR3 sequences, of which approximately 48% were seen once. The top ten clones comprise 16% of the sample.

For the TCR template, genomic DNA was extracted from bulk tumor tissue, and roughly 580 ng of gDNA was amplified for each sample. During surgery, several biopsies were collected from each primary tumor and placed as far from one another as possible within the tumor mass. The study cohort was described as untreated, and patients were newly diagnosed NSCLC cases undergoing curative surgery. The donors were about 14 patients with newly diagnosed non-small cell lung cancer who were having surgery with curative intent. A couple of independent pathologists reviewed the resected tumor masses. Only DNA and RNA samples of high quality went on to sequencing.

Sequencing was done on a sample of lung tumor tissue. This TCR was sampled from a man aged 55 to 69 with non-small cell lung cancer. The V and J segments used are TRBV12-3 or TRBV12-4 and TRBJ2-3, and 8 junctional nucleotides match TRBD2. The CDR3 region reads CASRRGAGVTDTQYF. Read as DNA, the sequence is TGTGCCAGCCGAAGAGGAGCGGGAGTCACAGATACGCAGTATTTT.